Following are 30 T cell receptor beta chains from one sample sequenced in a study of shared clonotypes between healthy human individuals. Some clones are missing from TCRdb's copy, which holds only in-frame ones; the method was immunoSEQ multiplex PCR. This sample has over 950,000 clones, with approximately 80% found just once. The sample taken for sequencing was memory CD4+ T cells from PBMCs. Subset meaning: CD45RA-negative fraction. Receptor source: a man aged 18 to 35 in good health. Some clones in this sample may be carry-over from other donors' samples.

With respect to this clone: Since a much larger clone is just one base distant, this may be a read error. The rearrangement links TRBV11-2 to TRBJ2-5; 10 bases fit TRBD2. From germline, CDR1 is SGHAT and CDR2 FQNNGV. This CDR3 has 17 amino acids. Written as DNA, the CDR3 is TGTGCCAGCAGCATAGAACTAGCGGGGAGTGGGAGGGACGAGCGGTACTTC. Protein: CASSIELAGSGRDERYF.

This chain uses TRBV28 with TRBJ1-5; possibly TRBD1 for D (5 bases). The V end was cut by 3 bases, the J end by 6 bases, with 18 bases between. The germline CDR1 and CDR2 sequences are MDHEN and SYDVKM. CDR3 size: 16 residues. In DNA, the CDR3 is TGTGCCAGCAGTTTTCAATATTACAGGTTGAGTCAGCCCCAGCATTTT. It translates to CASSFQYYRLSQPQHF.

This clone was detected only once. The chain has TRBV9 and TRBJ1-1; 7 bases align to TRBD1. CDR3 length equals 14 residues. The V gene end was trimmed by 6 bases and the J gene end by 1 base; junction bases not matched to a gene: 6. Germline V gene data show CDR1 as SGDLS and CDR2 as YYNGEE. CDR3 in amino acids: CASNPTGSNTEAFF. CDR3 nucleotides: TGTGCCAGCAACCCGACAGGGTCGAACACTGAAGCTTTCTTT.

The chain joins TRBV7-2 to TRBJ2-5; 11 bases line up with TRBD2. This CDR3 region has 15 residues. The trim removed 2 bases at V and 5 bases at J, leaving 4 bases unmatched. Germline V gene lookup returns CDR1 SGHTA and CDR2 FQGNSA. CDR3 amino acids: CASSLRASGRETQYF. In DNA form, the CDR3 reads TGTGCCAGCAGCTTAAGGGCTAGCGGGAGGGAGACCCAGTACTTC.

Points on this clone: A read error is the likely source, as a far larger clone sits one nucleotide away. Other DNA sequences in this sample translate to the same CDR3. V gene TRBV6-5 combines with J gene TRBJ2-7; 8 bases map to TRBD2. The CDR3 is 16 residues long. V dropped 2 bases and J dropped 0; count of bases not matched to a gene: 6. Per the germline V gene, CDR1 is MNHEY and CDR2 is SVGAGI. CDR3: CASSYTASGSSYEQYF. CDR3 in DNA: TGTGCCAGCAGTTACACGGCCAGCGGGAGCTCCTACGAGCAGTACTTC.

The chain joins TRBV30 to TRBJ1-1; 8 positions match TRBD1. The germline gives CDR1 GTSNPN, CDR2 SVGIG (reference sequence). This CDR3 spans 12 amino acids. With V trimmed by 5 bases and J by 9 bases, 8 bases remained unmatched. CDR3 amino acids: CAWARGRNQAFF. The CDR3 DNA reads TGTGCCTGGGCCAGGGGGCGGAACCAAGCTTTCTTT. Looking up the rest from reference TRBV30 and TRBJ1-1 gives the full variable domain: SQTIHQWPATLVQPVGSPLSLECTVEGTSNPNLYWYRQAAGRGLQLLFYSVGIGQISSEVPQNLSASRPQDRQFILSSKKLLLSDSGFYLCAWARGRNQAFFGQGTRLTVV.

The gene calls are TRBV7-4 and TRBJ2-2; D gene ambiguous. The germline CDR1 and CDR2 sequences are SGHVT and SQSDAQ. The V and J ends lost 4 bases and 6 bases respectively, with 18 bases between them. This CDR3 comprises 16 residues. CDR3 sequence (DNA): TGTGCCAGCAGCTATGGGCCCCTTGCCAGCCCCGGGGAGCTGTTTTTT. Translated, it gives CASSYGPLASPGELFF.

This sequence joins TRBV7-8 and TRBJ2-1; 11 nucleotides agree with TRBD2. In germline, CDR1 is SGHVS, CDR2 FQNEAQ. The V gene end was trimmed by 2 bases and the J gene end by 3 bases; junction bases not matched to a gene: 6. This CDR3 has 17 residues. The CDR3 spells CASSLQSTSGGYNEQFF. The CDR3 region has the DNA TGTGCCAGCAGCTTACAATCTACTAGCGGGGGCTACAATGAGCAGTTCTTC.

The chain is built from TRBV18 and TRBJ2-2; 7 bases align to TRBD2. The germline CDR1 and CDR2 sequences are KGHSH and LQKENI. Trimming took 3 bases from V and 2 from J; bases not matched to a gene: 3. The CDR3 extends over 15 amino acids. The CDR3 DNA reads as TGTGCCAGCTCACCCCAGCGGGAAAACACCGGGGAGCTGTTTTTT. Amino acid sequence: CASSPQRENTGELFF.

This sequence joins TRBV5-1 and TRBJ2-2; 11 nucleotides align to TRBD2. Germline CDR1 SGHRS, CDR2 YFSETQ. V dropped 4 bases and J dropped 6; count of bases not matched to a gene: 8. This CDR3 is 16 amino acids long. This CDR3 reads CASSQTSGSGAGELFF. The CDR3 nucleotides are TGCGCCAGCAGCCAAACTAGCGGGAGTGGTGCCGGGGAGCTGTTTTTT.

J is TRBJ1-5 and V is TRBV2; D is uncertain. The germline V and J ends were trimmed by 6 bases and 8 bases, with 11 bases remaining between them. Germline V CDR1 and CDR2: SNHLY, FYNNEI. The CDR3 is 12 residues long. Here the CDR3 reads CASRLSREPQHF. The CDR3 DNA is TGTGCCAGCAGGTTATCAAGGGAGCCCCAGCATTTT.

This clone has a handful of counts. The V and J genes are TRBV10-3 and TRBJ1-2; D might be TRBD1 (5 bases). Germline CDR1 ENHRY, CDR2 SYGVKD. The CDR3 has 12 residues. The CDR3 DNA sequence: TGTGCATCTCGTGGGACGCAGCGGGGCTACACCTTC. This codes for CASRGTQRGYTF.

The gene calls are TRBV7-2 and TRBJ1-1, with a tentative D call TRBD1 (6 bases). V dropped 1 base and J dropped 11 bases, with 14 bases sitting between them. Looked up from germline, CDR1 is SGHTA and CDR2 is FQGNSA. The CDR3 is made up of 13 amino acids. CDR3 DNA sequence: TGTGCCAGCAGCTTAGAGTACAGGGAGGGGGCTTTCTTT. This sequence encodes CASSLEYREGAFF.

J is TRBJ2-7 and V is TRBV19; a weak D match, TRBD1 (7 bases). Trimming left V 8 bases short and J 9 bases short, with 23 bases between. This CDR3 spans 14 amino acids. From germline, CDR1 is LNHDA and CDR2 SQIVND (reference sequence). The CDR3 DNA reads TGTGCCAGTTCCGACAGGGACTCTCTACGTGGGCAGTACTTC. Protein product: CASSDRDSLRGQYF. The whole variable domain, remainder taken from reference TRBV19 and TRBJ2-7, is DGGITQSPKYLFRKEGQNVTLSCEQNLNHDAMYWYRQDPGQGLRLIYYSQIVNDFQKGDIAEGYSVSREKKESFPLTVTSAQKNPTAFYLCASSDRDSLRGQYFGPGTRLTVT.

V is TRBV2 and J is TRBJ1-5; D not resolved. The germline gives CDR1 SNHLY, CDR2 FYNNEI. The V end was cut by 5 bases, the J end by 6 bases, with 8 bases between. This CDR3 has 12 residues. The CDR3 bases are TGTGCCAGCAGTTTAGGGAGTCAGCCCCAGCATTTT. Translation gives CASSLGSQPQHF.

The rearrangement uses TRBV6-6 and TRBJ1-2; D is unclear. The CDR3 runs 13 residues. CDR1 and CDR2 (germline): MNHNY, SVGAGI (reference sequence). Between the trimmed V and J ends, which lost 8 bases and 0 bases, there was a span of 10 bases. The CDR3 sequence: CASSGSANYGYTF. The DNA of the CDR3 is TGTGCCAGCTCTGGCAGCGCTAACTATGGCTACACCTTC.

There are a few counts of this clone. The chain employs TRBV5-4 and TRBJ1-2, with TRBD1 identical over 10 bases. CDR1 SGHNT and CDR2 YYREEE come from the germline V gene (reference sequence). Trimming took 3 bases from V and 5 from J; bases not matched to a gene: 7. This CDR3 comprises 15 residues. CDR3: CASSWGTGDYYGYTF. The CDR3 DNA reads TGTGCCAGCAGCTGGGGGACAGGGGATTATTATGGCTACACCTTC.

This clone was observed once. The CDR3 bases are TGTGCCAGCACCCAAGGAGGAGGGCAGAGCTATGGCTACACCTTC. The encoded protein is CASTQGGGQSYGYTF. The J gene is TRBJ1-2, the V gene TRBV7-2, with D uncertain. The CDR3 totals 15 residues. The germline V and J ends were trimmed by 7 bases and 4 bases, with 19 bases remaining between them. Germline CDR1 reads SGHTA; CDR2 reads FQGNSA.

The table lists this clone with a count of one. The chain recombines TRBV6-6 with TRBJ1-3; possibly TRBD1 for D (5 bases). Trimming removed 5 bases at V and 4 bases at J, with 12 bases between. CDR1 and CDR2 from the germline V gene are MNHNY and SVGAGI (reference sequence). The CDR3 has 14 amino acids. The CDR3 loop reads CASSQQGGGNTIYF. The DNA for the CDR3 is TGTGCCAGCAGTCAGCAGGGAGGGGGAAACACCATATATTTT.

This chain joins TRBV4-2 and TRBJ1-3, with D perhaps matching TRBD1 (6 bases). V was clipped by 0 bases and J by 5 bases, with 17 bases between them. Germline V gene lookup returns CDR1 LGHNA and CDR2 YNFKEQ. The length of the CDR3 is 17 residues. This CDR3 reads CASSQDIRQGRRNTIYF. CDR3 coding DNA: TGTGCCAGCAGCCAAGATATTCGGCAGGGGCGAAGAAACACCATATATTTT.

The CDR3 DNA follows: TGTGCCAGCAGCTTGCAGGGCTCCGGGGCCAACGTCCTGACTTTC. The encoded protein is CASSLQGSGANVLTF. The chain has TRBV5-4 and TRBJ2-6; D possibly corresponds to TRBD1 (5 bases). The germline V and J ends were trimmed by 1 base and 4 bases, with 9 bases remaining between them. Germline assignment: CDR1 SGHNT and CDR2 YYREEE (reference sequence). The CDR3 covers 15 residues.

The rearrangement joins TRBV5-1 to TRBJ2-7; 7 nucleotides agree with TRBD2. The CDR3 spans 15 residues. Unmatched junction bases numbered 11, after V lost 6 bases and J lost 2 bases. Germline loops: CDR1 SGHRS, CDR2 YFSETQ. DNA for the CDR3: TGCGCCAGCAAGGCCCTAGCGGCAGGGACCTACGAGCAGTACTTC. The encoded protein is CASKALAAGTYEQYF.

This chain uses TRBV7-9 with TRBJ2-6; D is uncertain. Germline V lookup: CDR1 SEHNR, CDR2 FQNEAQ (reference sequence). Between the trimmed V and J ends, which lost 11 bases and 1 base, there was a span of 3 bases. This CDR3 has 11 amino acids. CDR3 DNA sequence: TGTGCCGGATCTGGGGCCAACGTCCTGACTTTC. This translates into CAGSGANVLTF.

The rearrangement links TRBV7-9 to TRBJ2-5; the match to TRBD2 covers 7 bases. CDR3 length: 15 amino acids. Germline V gene data show CDR1 as SEHNR and CDR2 as FQNEAQ (reference sequence). The ends lost 1 base at V and 5 bases at J; junction bases unmatched: 7. Here the CDR3 DNA reads TGTGCCAGCAGCTTAGTTGCGGCGGGAGAGGAGACCCAGTACTTC. Amino acids: CASSLVAAGEETQYF.

This clone came up once. This chain joins TRBV2 and TRBJ1-1, with 7 bases aligning to TRBD1. The CDR3 has 14 residues. The germline gives CDR1 SNHLY, CDR2 FYNNEI. J gave up 2 bases and V 4 bases, and 4 bases lay outside the gene matches. The CDR3, as DNA: TGTGCCAGCAGTGTACGACAGGGCAACACTGAAGCTTTCTTT. It is translated as CASSVRQGNTEAFF.

The V and J genes are TRBV5-5 and TRBJ2-1, with D perhaps TRBD1 or TRBD2 (5 bases each). Germline V gene sequence: CDR1 SGHKS, CDR2 YYEKEE (reference sequence). The CDR3 loop spans 13 amino acids. Trimming removed 0 bases at V and 8 bases at J, with 9 bases between. The CDR3 DNA sequence: TGTGCCAGCAGCTTGGGAGGGGCCTATGAGCAGTTCTTC. Translated: CASSLGGAYEQFF. Full variable domain (remainder filled in from reference TRBV5-5 and TRBJ2-1): DAGVTQSPTHLIKTRGQQVTLRCSPISGHKSVSWYQQVLGQGPQFIFQYYEKEERGRGNFPDRFSARQFPNYSSELNVNALLLGDSALYLCASSLGGAYEQFFGPGTRLTVL.

This clone has a single count. The J gene is TRBJ2-5, the V gene TRBV5-6; D remains ambiguous. The length of the CDR3 is 13 residues. Deletions cut 4 bases from V and 1 base from J, with 8 bases between. The germline V gene encodes CDR1 SGHDT and CDR2 YYEEEE. CDR3 residues: CASSPAAQETQYF. CDR3 bases: TGTGCCAGCAGCCCGGCGGCCCAAGAGACCCAGTACTTC.

The chain combines TRBV2 with TRBJ1-2, with D possibly matching TRBD1 (6 bases). Germline V CDR1 and CDR2: SNHLY, FYNNEI. The CDR3 totals 16 residues. V shed 6 bases and J shed 0 bases, with 17 bases lying between them. Here the CDR3 reads CASSRVRDNPNYGYTF. The CDR3 DNA reads as TGTGCCAGCAGCCGAGTTCGGGACAACCCTAACTATGGCTACACCTTC.

This clone was seen many times. V and J are TRBV7-8 and TRBJ2-1; 8 bases are a match to TRBD2. This CDR3 has 15 amino acids. Germline lookup yields CDR1 SGHVS and CDR2 FQNEAQ. Losses at the gene ends were 5 bases for V and 8 bases for J; bases not matched to a gene: 11. CDR3 sequence reads: CASSPREAGGYEQFF. The CDR3 nucleotides are TGTGCCAGCAGCCCACGGGAGGCGGGGGGCTATGAGCAGTTCTTC.

The gene calls are TRBV2 and TRBJ1-2, with TRBD1 matching over 7 bases. The CDR3 runs to 14 residues. The trim removed 4 bases at V and 5 bases at J, leaving 7 bases unmatched. The germline CDR1 and CDR2 sequences are SNHLY and FYNNEI. In nucleotides, the CDR3 is TGTGCCAGCAGTGCTCCGGGACAGATATATGGCTACACCTTC. Translated, it gives CASSAPGQIYGYTF.